One TCR beta chain is described in this entry. This clone showed up just a few times. What this receptor recognizes is not known. There are no base qualities to consult, and no much larger clone falls within one base. The sample comes from a study of beta chain features in type 1 diabetes listed by TCRdb under 2018. Regarding the study in general: Patients and healthy donors did not differ in mean age, gender distribution, total cell number or subset yield. Naive and central memory subsets were obtained from all 30 or so donors, but regulatory and stem cell-like memory subsets were isolated from only 8 patients and roughly 8 healthy donors. In the study, recently diagnosed type 1 diabetes patients and matched healthy donors were compared on the TCRB repertoires of their sorted circulating CD4+ T cell subsets. Across all samples, around 99 million sorted cells were examined, and cell number per subset correlated strongly with RNA yield. The paper as a whole reports these results and caveats: Type 1 diabetes patients showed a moderate but significant shortening of TCRB CDR3 length in all four CD4+ subsets. PCR might favor shorter templates, but patient and control samples were amplified and corrected together, so any skew would affect both groups equally. Only small numbers of individuals were included in the HLA sub-analyses, which left unresolved whether HLA type had any influence on TCRB rearrangement. Naive, central memory and regulatory TCRB repertoires appeared more similar among patients than among healthy donors. Because cDNA was sequenced instead of genomic DNA, activated cells with high expression could be over-represented, although the groups did not differ in activation or CD3 levels. At VDJ recombination sites, type 1 diabetes patients had fewer insertions and more deleted nucleotides, which implies abnormalities in thymic rearrangement.

For CDR1 and CDR2, the germline V gene lists WSHSY and SAAADI. V gives up 4 bases and J gives up 4 bases, and the segment between their germline ends measures 15 bases. Inclusive of the bounding cysteine and phenylalanine, the CDR3 is 15 residues long. The read is trimmed to its CDR3 DNA, 45 bases read in frame from base 1. The entire isolated RNA was reverse transcribed using the High Capacity cDNA Reverse Transcription Kit, and thus expressed TCRB transcripts were sequenced. Deep immunoSEQ sequencing was performed on naive, central memory and regulatory T cell samples, with an average of roughly 3.6 million total reads per sample. Sorted cells were lysed in RLT buffer, and RNA was extracted using DNase-treated RNeasy Micro or Mini kits according to cell number. To prevent cross-contamination, every cell subset was processed on its own, while patient and healthy donor samples were processed together. The immunoSEQ multiplex PCR was used to amplify TCRB sequences from cDNA, generating 87-bp fragments that spanned the CDR3 region. The amplicons were sequenced using the Illumina HiSeq platform. On the authors' methods: PCR bias was corrected computationally using synthetic template baselines, and reads within Hamming distance 2 were collapsed, with unmergeable singletons discarded. By aligning reads against IMGT, V, D and J genes, CDR3 length, and insertions or deletions at six rearrangement sites were assigned. Within each subset, clonotype counts were normalized to sorted cell number, after which true diversity and Gini coefficients were computed with the tcR R package. The overlap coefficient, calculated on TCRB nucleotide sequences, was used to measure repertoire sharing. Out-of-frame TCRB sequences from naive cells were analyzed as a proxy for the pre-selection repertoire. The table comes from immuneACCESS by way of TCRdb, which keeps in-frame sequences with V and J called. Part of the clones is missing from these tables; in studies checked, under half for an unresolved V gene and the rest for unknown reasons. V and J calls and clone size are as listed in that table; D and trimming were resolved from the DNA. Present in this sample are under 450,000 clones, roughly 13% of which were seen just once. Jointly, the top ten make up roughly 0.036% of the sample.

A single peripheral blood draw of approximately 120 mL on average was collected from each donor into heparinised tubes. Naive, central memory, regulatory and stem cell-like memory CD4+ T cells were sorted on a BD FACSAria II using a panel including CD45RO, CCR7, CD25, CD127, CD95 and CD27. Every sorted population had a purity above 95%. PBMCs were isolated immediately by Lymphoprep density gradient centrifugation and stained directly without culture. Samples were stained and sorted in pairs, with one healthy donor and one patient per experiment, so that batch effects were minimized. This chain joins TRBV10-2 to TRBJ2-3, with a weak D call of TRBD1 (7 bases match). Sequencing used naive CD4+ T cells from blood. This specimen's cell subset or site label, per the study, means: true naive CD4+ T cells. This receptor was obtained from a man aged 25 to 40 in good health. CDR3 sequence: CASSVKTGRSDTQYF. In nucleotides, the sequence is TGCGCCAGCAGTGTGAAGACAGGGAGGTCAGATACGCAGTATTTT.